Sequencing of this TCR beta chain was carried out in a study of blood T cells in healthy people across ages. It was with a sample-barcoded 5' primer and a J-beta primer mix that a second PCR of about 6 to 12 cycles was run. A single record per CDR3 protein comes from TCRdb applying MiXCR to the 5' RACE reads. Here the sample spans 1.5 million to 2 million distinct CDR3 sequences, 49% being singletons. This clonotype was picked up a small number of times. The CDR3 contains 13 residues. V lost 3 bases, J lost 1 base, and 9 bases lay in between. Germline CDR1 reads DFQATT; CDR2 reads SNEGSKA (reference sequence).

The clonotype comes from a woman in her 40s in good health. Sequencing was done on a sample of blood. The V and J genes are TRBV20-1 and TRBJ1-2; D gene unclear. The CDR3 DNA follows: TGCAGTGCTAGCGATACCAGTAACTATGGCTACACCTTC. Protein: CSASDTSNYGYTF.